These 14 T cell receptor beta chains originate from one sample sequenced in a study of cytomegalovirus exposure and HLA in healthy donors. The protocol was immunoSEQ multiplex PCR, while the TCRdb copy is restricted to in-frame clones and leaves out a portion. The sample records 150,000 to 250,000 clones, about 81% being singletons. Sequenced input: PBMCs. The source is a woman in her 30s in good health and CMV-seronegative.

This clone showed up just a few times. The J gene is TRBJ2-7, the V gene TRBV7-9, with D unclear. CDR3 length: 16 amino acids. V was clipped by 0 bases and J by 3 bases, with 15 bases between them. The germline gives CDR1 SEHNR, CDR2 FQNEAQ (reference sequence). CDR3 loop: CASSLALGGLSYEQYF. The CDR3 bases are TGTGCCAGCAGCTTAGCCCTGGGTGGGCTAAGCTACGAGCAGTACTTC.

This sequence joins TRBV4-1 and TRBJ2-5; perhaps TRBD2 as D (6 bases). Per the germline V gene, CDR1 is MGHRA and CDR2 is YSYEKL. This CDR3 is 14 amino acids long. Trimming stripped 4 bases from V and 5 bases from J, with 14 bases between. This CDR3 reads CASSPRLGYETQYF. CDR3 DNA sequence: TGCGCCAGCAGCCCCCGACTAGGTTATGAGACCCAGTACTTC.

The chain recombines TRBV7-8 with TRBJ1-5; the D is unclear. Looked up from germline, CDR1 is SGHVS and CDR2 is FQNEAQ. Trimming pared 5 bases from V and 3 bases from J, leaving 14 bases between. This CDR3 has 15 amino acids. CDR3 bases: TGTGCCAGCAGCCCCCAGGCGAACATCAATCAGCCCCAGCATTTT. Translation gives CASSPQANINQPQHF.

V usage is TRBV10-1 and J usage is TRBJ2-7; D is perhaps TRBD2 (5 bases). This CDR3 region has 13 residues. V lost 7 bases, J lost 6 bases, and 16 bases lay in between. Per germline, CDR1 WNHNN and CDR2 SYGVQD (reference sequence). CDR3 coding DNA: TGCGCCAGCACCAGTGTGGTAGAGGGCGAGCAGTACTTC. Encoded protein: CASTSVVEGEQYF.

Concerning this clone: The same CDR3 can be traced to other DNA sequences in this sample. The chain combines TRBV28 with TRBJ2-7; TRBD2 might be the D (5 bases). The length of the CDR3 is 15 residues. Deletions cut 4 bases from V and 1 base from J, with 14 bases between. Germline V gene data show CDR1 as MDHEN and CDR2 as SYDVKM. The CDR3 spells CASSSSGGGSYEQYF. CDR3 bases: TGTGCCAGCAGTTCTTCCGGAGGCGGGTCCTACGAGCAGTACTTC.

In DNA, the CDR3 is TGTGCCTGCCAACGGGGGGGCGCAAGAGATACGCAGTATTTT. It translates to CACQRGGARDTQYF. The rearrangement links TRBV30 to TRBJ2-3; TRBD2 agrees at 8 bases. The CDR3 spans 14 residues. V lost 6 bases and J lost 5; bases outside the gene matches: 10. The germline gives CDR1 GTSNPN, CDR2 SVGIG (reference sequence).

This sequence joins TRBV2 and TRBJ2-7; a possible D gene is TRBD2 (6 bases). V lost 3 bases and J lost 7, with 10 bases in between. The CDR3 sequence is 12 residues long. Germline CDR1 SNHLY, CDR2 FYNNEI. The CDR3 spells CASSDSAGEQYF. Written as DNA, the CDR3 is TGTGCCAGCAGTGACAGTGCGGGGGAGCAGTACTTC.

The V gene is TRBV6-1, the J gene TRBJ2-7; D gene ambiguous. This CDR3 is built from 15 residues. Trimming took off 6 bases at V and 2 bases at J, with 17 bases between the two ends. CDR1 and CDR2 from the germline V gene are MNHNS and SASEGT. The CDR3 DNA reads TGTGCCAGCAGAAGAGACTTCCCTGGCCCCTACGAGCAGTACTTC. Protein sequence: CASRRDFPGPYEQYF.

The chain has TRBV30 and TRBJ1-5; D gene unclear. Germline V gives CDR1 GTSNPN, CDR2 SVGIG (reference sequence). The germline V and J ends were trimmed by 4 bases and 3 bases, with 7 bases remaining between them. The CDR3 loop spans 12 amino acids. Here the CDR3 reads CAWTLNNQPQHF. The CDR3 DNA sequence: TGTGCCTGGACACTAAACAATCAGCCCCAGCATTTT.

The chain joins TRBV2 to TRBJ1-6; D unresolved. This CDR3 spans 14 amino acids. The V gene lost 4 bases and the J gene lost 9 bases, with 13 bases spanning the gap. CDR1 is SNHLY, CDR2 FYNNEI, per germline. For the CDR3, the DNA is TGTGCCAGCAGTGCTCGGCCCAGAGGTTCACCCCTCCACTTT. Protein product: CASSARPRGSPLHF.

This sequence joins TRBV7-9 and TRBJ2-1; 8 nucleotides align to TRBD2. The CDR3 spans 14 residues. Germline CDR1 and CDR2: SEHNR and FQNEAQ (reference sequence). V shed 2 bases and J 8 bases; nucleotides not matched to a gene: 5. This chain's CDR3 is CASSLSGRVDEQFF. The CDR3 DNA reads as TGTGCCAGCAGCTTATCCGGGAGGGTCGATGAGCAGTTCTTC.

V usage is TRBV7-8 and J usage is TRBJ1-5, with D unclear. Trimming took 1 base from V and 0 from J, leaving 13 bases between them. CDR1 SGHVS and CDR2 FQNEAQ come from the germline V gene. CDR3 length: 17 residues. This CDR3 reads CASSLGSGTHSNQPQHF. DNA for the CDR3: TGTGCCAGCAGCTTAGGAAGCGGTACACATAGCAATCAGCCCCAGCATTTT.

This chain joins TRBV7-9 and TRBJ2-7, with 8 bases fitting TRBD2. The V gene's germline CDR1 is SEHNR and CDR2 FQNEAQ (reference sequence). The V gene end was trimmed by 4 bases and the J gene end by 1 base; junction bases not matched to a gene: 12. CDR3 length equals 17 residues. CDR3 protein: CASSSMGGTRISYEQYF. The CDR3 bases are TGTGCCAGCAGCTCAATGGGGGGGACTAGGATATCCTACGAGCAGTACTTC.

The V call is TRBV27, the J call TRBJ2-1; 9 bases map to TRBD1. Trimming removed 5 bases from V and 2 bases from J; junction bases left unmatched: 13. CDR1 is MNHEY, CDR2 SMNVEV, per germline (reference sequence). CDR3 length: 18 amino acids. The CDR3 DNA reads as TGTGCCAGCAGTCAACTGGACAGGGGACGAGGGACCTACAATGAGCAGTTCTTC. Protein: CASSQLDRGRGTYNEQFF.